This T cell receptor (beta chain) was retrieved from a study of blood T cells in healthy people across ages. Together with a sample-barcoded 5' primer, a J-beta primer mix was included in a second PCR lasting roughly 6 to 12 cycles. MiXCR, run by TCRdb on the 5' RACE reads, gives a single entry per CDR3 protein. Here the sample spans 1,300,000 or so distinct CDR3 sequences, approximately 63% being singletons. This CDR3 comprises 15 residues. Germline-derived CDR1 and CDR2 are SNHLY and FYNNEI. Trimming left V 6 bases short and J 3 bases short, with 18 bases between. The sample comprised blood. This TCR derives from a young man in good health. J is TRBJ2-7 and V is TRBV2, with TRBD2 as a possible D gene (5 bases). In DNA form, the CDR3 reads TGTGCCAGCAGGGCTCAAGGACTTGCCCTCTACGAGCAGTACTTC. Translated, it gives CASRAQGLALYEQYF. Complete variable domain (other parts from reference TRBV2 and TRBJ2-7): EPEVTQTPSHQVTQMGQEVILRCVPISNHLYFYWYRQILGQKVEFLVSFYNNEISEKSEIFDDQFSVERPDGSNFTLKIRSTKLEDSAMYFCASRAQGLALYEQYFGPGTRLTVT.